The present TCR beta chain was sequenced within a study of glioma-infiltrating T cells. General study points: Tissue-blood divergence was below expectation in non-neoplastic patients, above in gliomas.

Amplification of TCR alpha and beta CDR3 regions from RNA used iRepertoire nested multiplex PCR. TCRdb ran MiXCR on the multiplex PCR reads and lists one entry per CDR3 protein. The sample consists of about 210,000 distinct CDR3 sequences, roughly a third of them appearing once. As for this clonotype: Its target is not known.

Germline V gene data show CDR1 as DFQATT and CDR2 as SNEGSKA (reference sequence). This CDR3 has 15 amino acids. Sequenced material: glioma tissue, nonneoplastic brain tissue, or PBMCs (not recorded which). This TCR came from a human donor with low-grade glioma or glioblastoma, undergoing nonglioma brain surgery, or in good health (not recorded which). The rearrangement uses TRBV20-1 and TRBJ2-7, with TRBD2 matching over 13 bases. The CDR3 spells CSVDRLAGGPYEQYF. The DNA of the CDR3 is TGCAGCGTTGATAGACTAGCGGGAGGCCCCTACGAGCAGTACTTC.